This T cell receptor (beta chain) came from a study of cytomegalovirus exposure and HLA in healthy donors. The CDR3 runs 15 residues. Germline lookup yields CDR1 KGHSH and CDR2 LQKENI. Trimming at V came to 4 bases and at J to 1 base, leaving 6 bases not matched to a gene. PCR amplification relied on 60 Vbeta primers (plus 13 Jbeta primers). Produced via immunoSEQ multiplex PCR; TCRdb's table is partial and in-frame only. Seen here are about 150,000 clones, 80% observed once, and the top ten hold 5.6%. This TCR came from a woman in her thirties or forties in good health and CMV-seropositive. This rearrangement joins TRBV18 to TRBJ2-5; 7 bases agree with TRBD1. The material sequenced was PBMCs. In DNA, the CDR3 is TGTGCCAGCTCACGGCGTACAGGGGTCCAAGAGACCCAGTACTTC. Translating it yields CASSRRTGVQETQYF.